This T cell receptor (beta chain) is drawn from a study of blood T cell repertoires in COVID-19. Here immunoSEQ multiplex PCR was the method, and the copy in TCRdb shows in-frame clones only, minus some. Of a few hundred thousand clones detected, under 85% appear once; the ten largest clones hold around 5.1%. Participants had their cohort set by participant-reported clinical history. The recovered donors of Cohort 3 showed two negative PCRs, clearance, or symptom resolution. The CDR3 consists of 17 residues. V was pared by 2 bases and J by 0 bases, with 14 bases between. Germline CDR1 reads LGHNA; CDR2 reads YSLEER. This clone has a single count.

This TCR came from a woman aged 45-60 years who had recovered from COVID-19. Sequencing was done on a sample of PBMCs or T cells enriched from blood (not recorded which). The chain carries TRBV4-3 and TRBJ1-3; unclear D gene. CDR3 region: CASSQSNSLSSGNTIYF. CDR3 in DNA: TGCGCCAGCAGCCAATCGAACAGTCTCTCCTCTGGAAACACCATATATTTT.